This entry lists 27 T cell receptor beta chains sequenced from one sample in a study of shared clonotypes between healthy human individuals. Sequencing used immunoSEQ multiplex PCR; TCRdb keeps in-frame clones, though not all of them. Here the sample spans about 1 million clones, roughly 80% being singletons. The sequencing input was memory CD4+ T cells sorted from blood. Subset denoted: CD45RA-negative fraction. Source of these receptors: a man younger than 35 in good health.

Regarding this clone: A read error may explain this, as a much larger clone is one base away. V usage is TRBV11-3 and J usage is TRBJ2-2; no clear D. Germline lookup yields CDR1 SGHNT and CDR2 YENEEA. The CDR3 sequence is 13 residues long. The CDR3 bases are TGTGCCAACAGCTTAGACCCTTTCGGGGAGCTGTTTTTT. It encodes CANSLDPFGELFF.

This chain joins TRBV30 and TRBJ2-2; 10 bases are shared with TRBD2. The germline gives CDR1 GTSNPN, CDR2 SVGIG (reference sequence). The CDR3 loop spans 16 amino acids. V dropped 3 bases and J dropped 6; count of bases not matched to a gene: 10. The CDR3 DNA reads TGTGCCTGGAGGCGGAGCGGGAGGGCGATTGCCGGGGAGCTGTTTTTT. Translation gives CAWRRSGRAIAGELFF.

This sequence joins TRBV6-5 and TRBJ2-3; maybe TRBD2 (5 bases). Germline loops: CDR1 MNHEY, CDR2 SVGAGI. V shed 7 bases and J shed 2 bases, with 13 bases lying between them. The CDR3 loop spans 14 amino acids. The CDR3 protein is CASTPGLSTDTQYF. CDR3 in DNA: TGTGCCAGCACTCCAGGACTTTCCACAGATACGCAGTATTTT.

Only a few counts were recorded for this clone. The chain employs TRBV11-2 and TRBJ2-5; TRBD2 might be the D (5 bases). Trimming cost V 5 bases and J 5 bases, with 12 bases left between them. This CDR3 has 13 amino acids. Germline lookup yields CDR1 SGHAT and CDR2 FQNNGV. The CDR3 sequence: CASSRGLSETQYF. The CDR3 DNA sequence: TGTGCCAGCAGCCGTGGACTCTCCGAGACCCAGTACTTC. Filled out from reference TRBV11-2 and TRBJ2-5, the complete variable domain reads EAGVAQSPRYKIIEKRQSVAFWCNPISGHATLYWYQQILGQGPKLLIQFQNNGVVDDSQLPKDRFSAERLKGVDSTLKIQPAKLEDSAVYLCASSRGLSETQYFGPGTRLLVL.

This chain joins TRBV5-1 and TRBJ2-2, with unresolved D. V gave up 4 bases and J gave up 1 base, with 8 bases separating them. Germline V gene lookup returns CDR1 SGHRS and CDR2 YFSETQ. This CDR3 has 14 amino acids. The CDR3 loop is CASSMTVNTGELFF. CDR3 in DNA: TGCGCCAGCAGCATGACTGTGAACACCGGGGAGCTGTTTTTT.

V gene TRBV4-1 combines with J gene TRBJ1-5; 7 positions agree with TRBD1. The length of the CDR3 is 15 residues. The germline V gene has CDR1 MGHRA and CDR2 YSYEKL. J gave up 4 bases and V 3 bases, and 6 bases lay outside the gene matches. The CDR3 reads CASSQTGQENQPQHF. CDR3 sequence (DNA): TGCGCCAGCAGCCAGACCGGACAGGAGAATCAGCCCCAGCATTTT.

The chain is built from TRBV11-1 and TRBJ2-3; D possibly uses TRBD1 or TRBD2 (5 bases each). CDR1 is SGHAT, CDR2 FQDESV, per germline (reference sequence). The CDR3 runs 12 residues. Trimming pared 1 base from V and 11 bases from J, leaving 10 bases between. The CDR3 here is CASSLGGIVQYF. CDR3 nucleotide sequence: TGTGCCAGCAGCTTAGGGGGGATAGTGCAGTATTTT.

This rearrangement joins TRBV30 to TRBJ2-6, with D uncertain. CDR3 size: 13 residues. The germline V gene encodes CDR1 GTSNPN and CDR2 SVGIG (reference sequence). Trimming removed 3 bases from V and 2 bases from J, with 5 bases in between. CDR3 sequence: CAWRSAGANVLTF. The CDR3 coding sequence is TGTGCCTGGAGGTCAGCTGGGGCCAACGTCCTGACTTTC.

The CDR3: CASSSGGHNYTF. The CDR3 DNA sequence: TGTGCCAGTAGTTCGGGGGGACACAACTACACCTTC. V usage is TRBV19 and J usage is TRBJ1-2; possibly TRBD1 for D (6 bases). Germline values: CDR1 LNHDA, CDR2 SQIVND (reference sequence). Between the trimmed V and J ends, which lost 5 bases and 10 bases, there was a span of 14 bases. The CDR3 runs 12 residues.

The chain couples TRBV5-6 to TRBJ2-7; TRBD2 matches 9 bases. J gave up 2 bases and V 5 bases, and 2 bases lay outside the gene matches. The CDR3 runs to 13 residues. CDR1 and CDR2 from the germline V gene are SGHDT and YYEEEE. The CDR3 bases are TGTGCCAGCAGTAGCGGGGGCACCTACGAGCAGTACTTC. This gives the protein CASSSGGTYEQYF.

The chain employs TRBV10-3 and TRBJ2-7; D may correspond to TRBD1 or TRBD2 (6 bases each). The germline V gene has CDR1 ENHRY and CDR2 SYGVKD. The V end was cut by 3 bases, the J end by 1 base, with 22 bases between. The CDR3 is made up of 18 amino acids. The CDR3 protein is CAISEPPRTEGGSYEQYF. The CDR3 DNA reads TGTGCCATCAGTGAACCCCCCCGGACAGAAGGGGGGTCCTACGAGCAGTACTTC.

The chain couples TRBV7-9 to TRBJ2-3, with TRBD2 matching over 10 bases. V lost 8 bases to trimming and J lost 2 bases; unmatched junction nucleotides: 7. Germline loops: CDR1 SEHNR, CDR2 FQNEAQ (reference sequence). This CDR3 is 15 amino acids long. CDR3 in DNA: TGTGCCAGCGGACCGACTAGCGGGTCCACAGATACGCAGTATTTT. It is translated as CASGPTSGSTDTQYF. Full variable domain (remainder filled in from reference TRBV7-9 and TRBJ2-3): DTGVSQNPRHKITKRGQNVTFRCDPISEHNRLYWYRQTLGQGPEFLTYFQNEAQLEKSRLLSDRFSAERPKGSFSTLEIQRTEQGDSAMYLCASGPTSGSTDTQYFGPGTRLTVL.

A note on this clone: Other DNA sequences from this sample encode an identical CDR3 as well. The chain uses TRBV10-3 and TRBJ1-1; possibly TRBD1 for D (6 bases). V lost 2 bases and J lost 4, with 11 bases in between. Germline V CDR1 and CDR2: ENHRY, SYGVKD. The CDR3 sequence is 14 residues long. CDR3: CAISEGRGGTEAFF. The CDR3 DNA sequence: TGTGCCATCAGTGAGGGTAGGGGGGGCACTGAAGCTTTCTTT.

V gene TRBV28 combines with J gene TRBJ1-5, with unresolved D. CDR1 and CDR2 from the germline V gene are MDHEN and SYDVKM. This CDR3 comprises 16 residues. The V and J ends lost 3 bases and 4 bases respectively, with 16 bases between them. The CDR3 sequence: CASSFRGEFTNQPQHF. The CDR3 nucleotides are TGTGCCAGCAGTTTCCGGGGTGAATTCACTAATCAGCCCCAGCATTTT.

In regard to this clone: A junction end diverges from the germline sequence, so it may reflect a read error. This sequence joins TRBV7-7 and TRBJ1-1, with 7 bases aligning to TRBD1. In germline, CDR1 is SSHAT, CDR2 FNYEAQ (reference sequence). The CDR3 spans 13 residues. The CDR3 is CASSLTGTTEAFF. The CDR3 coding sequence is TGTGCTAGCAGCTTGACAGGGACCACTGAAGCTTTCTTT.

The chain joins TRBV30 to TRBJ1-1; unclear D gene. This CDR3 is built from 13 residues. The V end lost 2 bases, the J end lost 1 base, and 8 bases lay between the germline ends. The germline V gene encodes CDR1 GTSNPN and CDR2 SVGIG (reference sequence). The CDR3 DNA sequence: TGTGCCTGGAGTAAGAAGGGGAACACTGAAGCTTTCTTT. Translation: CAWSKKGNTEAFF.

V gene TRBV28 combines with J gene TRBJ2-2, with 7 bases lining up with TRBD1. Germline CDR1 is MDHEN and CDR2 is SYDVKM. The CDR3 spans 14 residues. The V segment lost 5 bases and the J segment 5 bases; nucleotides outside the gene matches: 5. This CDR3 is CASSGTVRTGELFF. CDR3 coding DNA: TGTGCCAGCAGTGGGACAGTCAGGACCGGGGAGCTGTTTTTT. Looking up the rest from reference TRBV28 and TRBJ2-2 gives the full variable domain: DVKVTQSSRYLVKRTGEKVFLECVQDMDHENMFWYRQDPGLGLRLIYFSYDVKMKEKGDIPEGYSVSREKKERFSLILESASTNQTSMYLCASSGTVRTGELFFGEGSRLTVL.

J is TRBJ2-7 and V is TRBV19; the match to TRBD1 covers 10 bases. J was trimmed by 2 bases and V by 3 bases; bases with no gene match: 1. Germline lookup yields CDR1 LNHDA and CDR2 SQIVND (reference sequence). The CDR3 totals 14 residues. The CDR3 spells CASSMGQGPYEQYF. CDR3 nucleotides: TGTGCCAGTAGTATGGGACAGGGGCCCTACGAGCAGTACTTC.

V usage is TRBV27 and J usage is TRBJ2-3; possible D gene TRBD1, 5 bases. Trimming shortened V by 0 bases and J by 8 bases, and 9 bases separated the two germline ends. The length of the CDR3 is 13 residues. The V gene's germline CDR1 is MNHEY and CDR2 SMNVEV (reference sequence). As DNA, the CDR3 is TGTGCCAGCAGTTTATCAGGGGTCATTACGCAGTATTTT. This codes for CASSLSGVITQYF.

The gene calls are TRBV5-1 and TRBJ2-7; 7 bases align to TRBD1. Germline-derived CDR1 and CDR2 are SGHRS and YFSETQ. The CDR3 sequence is 15 residues long. V trimming: 0 bases; J trimming: 5 bases; junction bases outside the gene matches: 8. CDR3 protein: CASSLVRGGQDEQYF. The CDR3 region has the DNA TGCGCCAGCAGCTTGGTCAGAGGGGGCCAGGACGAGCAGTACTTC.

This sequence joins TRBV18 and TRBJ2-7; D is possibly TRBD1 (6 bases). V gave up 2 bases and J gave up 3 bases, with 11 bases separating them. Germline V lookup: CDR1 KGHSH, CDR2 LQKENI. The CDR3 extends over 14 amino acids. CDR3 amino acids: CASSPLNRVYEQYF. In nucleotides, the CDR3 is TGTGCCAGCTCACCATTGAACAGGGTCTACGAGCAGTACTTC. Full variable domain (rest looked up from reference TRBV18 and TRBJ2-7): NAGVMQNPRHLVRRRGQEARLRCSPMKGHSHVYWYRQLPEEGLKFMVYLQKENIIDESGMPKERFSAEFPKEGPSILRIQQVVRGDSAAYFCASSPLNRVYEQYFGPGTRLTVT.

This clone has just a few counts. The chain is built from TRBV11-2 and TRBJ2-3, with TRBD2 matching 8 bases. The CDR3 covers 17 residues. Unmatched junction bases numbered 9, after V lost 1 base and J lost 3 bases. CDR1 is SGHAT, CDR2 FQNNGV, per germline. The CDR3 region is CASSLGTGRGETDTQYF. DNA of the CDR3: TGTGCCAGCAGCTTAGGTACCGGGCGGGGGGAGACAGATACGCAGTATTTT.

J is TRBJ1-3 and V is TRBV7-6, with TRBD1 matching 10 bases. This CDR3 has 17 residues. Looked up from germline, CDR1 is SGHVS and CDR2 is FNYEAQ. V was clipped by 1 base and J by 0 bases; unmatched bases: 3. This CDR3 is CASSLGGTGVSGNTIYF. CDR3 coding DNA: TGTGCCAGCAGCTTAGGAGGGACAGGGGTCTCTGGAAACACCATATATTTT.

V gene TRBV28 combines with J gene TRBJ1-4; D might be TRBD1 (6 bases). V was cut by 3 bases and J by 7 bases, with 12 bases left in between. Germline CDR1 MDHEN, CDR2 SYDVKM. CDR3 size: 14 residues. The DNA for the CDR3 is TGTGCCAGCAGTTTGGGGGGGGCTGGTGAAAAACTGTTTTTT. This translates into CASSLGGAGEKLFF.

The chain recombines TRBV19 with TRBJ2-3, with a tentative D call TRBD1 (6 bases). The germline V gene encodes CDR1 LNHDA and CDR2 SQIVND (reference sequence). The CDR3 is made up of 14 amino acids. The V end was cut by 2 bases, the J end by 4 bases, with 10 bases between. The CDR3 coding sequence is TGTGCCAGTAGTATAAGCAAGGGGGCAGATACGCAGTATTTT. Translating gives CASSISKGADTQYF.

V and J are TRBV5-1 and TRBJ2-7; 10 bases line up with TRBD2. There are 15 residues in the CDR3. Germline V CDR1 and CDR2: SGHRS, YFSETQ. V lost 2 bases, J lost 3 bases, and 5 bases stayed unmatched. The DNA for the CDR3 is TGCGCCAGCAGCTTTACTAGCGGGGTCTACTACGAGCAGTACTTC. This codes for CASSFTSGVYYEQYF. The variable domain in full, completed from reference TRBV5-1 and TRBJ2-7, reads KAGVTQTPRYLIKTRGQQVTLSCSPISGHRSVSWYQQTPGQGLQFLFEYFSETQRNKGNFPGRFSGRQFSNSRSEMNVSTLELGDSALYLCASSFTSGVYYEQYFGPGTRLTVT.

The chain is built from TRBV6-5 and TRBJ2-1; 7 bases are a match to TRBD2. CDR1 is MNHEY and CDR2 is SVGAGI in the germline V gene. This CDR3 is built from 14 residues. Unmatched junction bases numbered 9, after V lost 4 bases and J lost 9 bases. The CDR3, as DNA: TGTGCCAGCAGTTCCGGACTAGTAGTGGGTGAGCAGTTCTTC. Its translation is CASSSGLVVGEQFF.